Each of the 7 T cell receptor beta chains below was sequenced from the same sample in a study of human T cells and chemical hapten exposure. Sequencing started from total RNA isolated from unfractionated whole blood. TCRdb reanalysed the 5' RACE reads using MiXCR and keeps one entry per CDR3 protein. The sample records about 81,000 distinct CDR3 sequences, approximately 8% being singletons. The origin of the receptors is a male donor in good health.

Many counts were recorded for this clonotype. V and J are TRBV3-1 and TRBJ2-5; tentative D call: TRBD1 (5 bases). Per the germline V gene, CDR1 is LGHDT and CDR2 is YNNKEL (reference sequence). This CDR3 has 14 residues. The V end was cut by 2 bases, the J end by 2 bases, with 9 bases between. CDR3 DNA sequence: TGTGCCAGCAGCCAACCCCCAGGGCAAGAGACCCAGTACTTC. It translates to CASSQPPGQETQYF.

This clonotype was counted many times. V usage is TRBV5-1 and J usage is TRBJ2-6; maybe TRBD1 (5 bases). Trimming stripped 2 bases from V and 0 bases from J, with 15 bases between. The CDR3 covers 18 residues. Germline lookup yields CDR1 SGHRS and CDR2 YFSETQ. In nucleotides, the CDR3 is TGCGCCAGCAGCTTATTGACAGCGAGACCCTCTGGGGCCAACGTCCTGACTTTC. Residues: CASSLLTARPSGANVLTF.

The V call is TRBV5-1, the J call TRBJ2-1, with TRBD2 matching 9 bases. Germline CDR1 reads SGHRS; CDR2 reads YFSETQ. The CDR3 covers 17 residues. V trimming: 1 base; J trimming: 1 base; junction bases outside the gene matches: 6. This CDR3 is CASSLIPTSGSYNEQFF. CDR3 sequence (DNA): TGCGCCAGCAGCTTGATACCTACTAGCGGGTCCTACAATGAGCAGTTCTTC. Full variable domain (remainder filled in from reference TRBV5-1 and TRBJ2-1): KAGVTQTPRYLIKTRGQQVTLSCSPISGHRSVSWYQQTPGQGLQFLFEYFSETQRNKGNFPGRFSGRQFSNSRSEMNVSTLELGDSALYLCASSLIPTSGSYNEQFFGPGTRLTVL.

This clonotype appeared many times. CDR3 region: CASSDAGAGANVLTF. CDR3 nucleotides: TGTGCCAGCAGTGACGCAGGGGCTGGGGCCAACGTCCTGACTTTC. The chain uses TRBV6-5 and TRBJ2-6; a possible D gene is TRBD1 (6 bases). The CDR3 has 15 amino acids. Looked up from germline, CDR1 is MNHEY and CDR2 is SVGAGI. V lost 5 bases, J lost 2 bases, and 10 bases lay in between.

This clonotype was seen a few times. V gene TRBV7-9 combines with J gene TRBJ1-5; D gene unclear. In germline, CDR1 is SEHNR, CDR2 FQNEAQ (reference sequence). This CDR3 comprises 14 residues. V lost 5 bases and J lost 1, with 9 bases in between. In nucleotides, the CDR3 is TGTGCCAGCAGCCCTGCCGCGAGCAATCAGCCCCAGCATTTT. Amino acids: CASSPAASNQPQHF. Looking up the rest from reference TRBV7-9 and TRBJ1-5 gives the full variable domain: DTGVSQNPRHKITKRGQNVTFRCDPISEHNRLYWYRQTLGQGPEFLTYFQNEAQLEKSRLLSDRFSAERPKGSFSTLEIQRTEQGDSAMYLCASSPAASNQPQHFGDGTRLSIL.

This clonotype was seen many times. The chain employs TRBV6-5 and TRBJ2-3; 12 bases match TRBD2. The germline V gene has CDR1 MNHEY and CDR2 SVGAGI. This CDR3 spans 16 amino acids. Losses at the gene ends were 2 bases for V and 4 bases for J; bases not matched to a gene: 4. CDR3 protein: CASSYGRLAGADTQYF. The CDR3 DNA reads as TGTGCCAGCAGTTACGGGAGACTAGCGGGAGCAGATACGCAGTATTTT.

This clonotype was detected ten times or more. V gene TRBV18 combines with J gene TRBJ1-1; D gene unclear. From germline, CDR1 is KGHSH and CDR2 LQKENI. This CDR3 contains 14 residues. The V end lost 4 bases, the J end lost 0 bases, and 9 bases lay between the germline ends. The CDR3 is CASSLPTMNTEAFF. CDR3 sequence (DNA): TGTGCCAGCTCACTCCCAACTATGAACACTGAAGCTTTCTTT.